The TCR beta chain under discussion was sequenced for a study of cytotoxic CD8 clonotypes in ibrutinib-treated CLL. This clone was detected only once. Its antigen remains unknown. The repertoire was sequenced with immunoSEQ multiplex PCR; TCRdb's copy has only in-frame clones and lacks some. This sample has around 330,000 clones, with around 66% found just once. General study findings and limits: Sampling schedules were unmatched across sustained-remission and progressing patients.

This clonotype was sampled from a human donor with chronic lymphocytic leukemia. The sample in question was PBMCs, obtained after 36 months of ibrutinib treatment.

The CDR3 loop is CASSNNDRGRTYEQYF. The CDR3 DNA reads TGTGCCAGCAGCAACAATGACAGGGGTAGGACCTACGAGCAGTACTTC. The chain combines TRBV5-6 with TRBJ2-7; 8 bases line up with TRBD1. The CDR3 has 16 amino acids. The trim removed 4 bases at V and 2 bases at J, leaving 11 bases unmatched. Germline V gives CDR1 SGHDT, CDR2 YYEEEE.